The rows below give T cell receptor beta chains drawn from one sample of a study of cytomegalovirus exposure and HLA in healthy donors. TCRdb's copy holds only in-frame clones and misses some; the assay was immunoSEQ multiplex PCR. The sample has 100,000 to 150,000 clones; about 10% are singletons. What was sequenced was PBMCs. All receptors derive from a woman aged 18 to 35 in good health and CMV-seropositive. Each CDR3 is given with its conserved first and last residue. The D gene is left open where the match is weak. Only some rows state a clone size, as once, few, many or a class for expanded clones.

abundance: few
v_gene: TRBV7-2
j_gene: TRBJ2-7
d_gene: -
CDR3aa: CASSLVGGGSWYEQYF
CDR3nt: TGTGCCAGCAGCTTAGTGGGAGGCGGTTCGTGGTACGAGCAGTACTTC

abundance: few
v_gene: TRBV5-4
j_gene: TRBJ2-2
d_gene: TRBD1
CDR3aa: CASSLGQVGELFF
CDR3nt: TGTGCCAGCAGCTTAGGACAGGTCGGGGAGCTGTTTTTT

abundance: -
v_gene: TRBV6-6
j_gene: TRBJ1-2
d_gene: -
CDR3aa: CASSKGTPWGYTF
CDR3nt: TGTGCCAGCAGCAAGGGGACACCCTGGGGCTACACCTTC

abundance: few
v_gene: TRBV5-1
j_gene: TRBJ2-1
d_gene: -
CDR3aa: CASSPLVDWSYNEQFF
CDR3nt: TGCGCCAGCAGCCCACTGGTGGACTGGTCCTACAATGAGCAGTTCTTC

abundance: -
v_gene: TRBV28
j_gene: TRBJ2-1
d_gene: TRBD1
CDR3aa: CATVFSRDRVTGEQFF
CDR3nt: TGTGCCACCGTGTTCTCACGGGACAGGGTCACCGGTGAGCAGTTCTTC

abundance: -
v_gene: TRBV10-3
j_gene: TRBJ1-3
d_gene: -
CDR3aa: CATQGSGNTIYF
CDR3nt: TGTGCCACCCAGGGGTCTGGAAACACCATATATTTT

abundance: few
v_gene: TRBV5-1
j_gene: TRBJ2-3
d_gene: TRBD1
CDR3aa: CASSLFEGQGGDTQYF
CDR3nt: TGCGCCAGCAGCTTGTTTGAAGGACAGGGGGGAGATACGCAGTATTTT

abundance: -
v_gene: TRBV28
j_gene: TRBJ2-7
d_gene: -
CDR3aa: CASSSHLLDRRTYEQYF
CDR3nt: TGTGCCAGCAGTTCGCACCTCCTCGACAGAAGAACCTACGAGCAGTACTTC

abundance: few
v_gene: TRBV30
j_gene: TRBJ1-1
d_gene: -
CDR3aa: CAWRRNTEAFF
CDR3nt: TGTGCCTGGAGGAGGAACACTGAAGCTTTCTTT

abundance: -
v_gene: TRBV27
j_gene: TRBJ1-6
d_gene: -
CDR3aa: CASSLPGYNSPLHF
CDR3nt: TGTGCCAGCAGTTTACCGGGGTACAATTCACCCCTCCACTTT

abundance: few
v_gene: TRBV6-1
j_gene: TRBJ2-2
d_gene: TRBD2
CDR3aa: CASSSEVAGAGELFF
CDR3nt: TGTGCCAGCAGTTCAGAAGTAGCGGGAGCCGGGGAGCTGTTTTTT

abundance: few
v_gene: TRBV12-5
j_gene: TRBJ2-7
d_gene: -
CDR3aa: CASGYIGANEQYF
CDR3nt: TGTGCTAGTGGGTACATAGGGGCGAACGAGCAGTACTTC

abundance: many
v_gene: TRBV18
j_gene: TRBJ2-5
d_gene: -
CDR3aa: CASSPSNAGRETQYF
CDR3nt: TGTGCCAGCTCACCGTCTAACGCAGGAAGAGAGACCCAGTACTTC

abundance: few
v_gene: TRBV18
j_gene: TRBJ1-2
d_gene: -
CDR3aa: CASSPGGPYGYTF
CDR3nt: TGTGCCAGCTCACCGGGGGGGCCCTATGGCTACACCTTC

abundance: -
v_gene: TRBV7-8
j_gene: TRBJ2-5
d_gene: TRBD1
CDR3aa: CASSLVPRDREETQYF
CDR3nt: TGTGCCAGCAGCTTAGTCCCCCGGGACAGGGAAGAGACCCAGTACTTC

abundance: few
v_gene: TRBV7-6
j_gene: TRBJ2-7
d_gene: -
CDR3aa: CASSSGVSFFYEQYF
CDR3nt: TGTGCCAGCAGCTCCGGGGTCTCATTTTTCTACGAGCAGTACTTC

abundance: few
v_gene: TRBV20-1
j_gene: TRBJ2-3
d_gene: -
CDR3aa: CSASRGDTQYF
CDR3nt: TGCAGTGCTAGTCGCGGGGATACGCAGTATTTT

abundance: -
v_gene: TRBV6-5
j_gene: TRBJ1-1
d_gene: -
CDR3aa: CASSYGTIGTEAFF
CDR3nt: TGTGCCAGCAGTTACGGTACTATAGGCACTGAAGCTTTCTTT

abundance: -
v_gene: TRBV2
j_gene: TRBJ2-7
d_gene: TRBD2
CDR3aa: CASSGISGSYEQYF
CDR3nt: TGTGCCAGCAGTGGGATTAGCGGGAGCTACGAGCAGTACTTC

abundance: few
v_gene: TRBV4-1
j_gene: TRBJ1-2
d_gene: -
CDR3aa: CASSQGWGPSALDGYTF
CDR3nt: TGCGCCAGCAGCCAGGGTTGGGGGCCTAGTGCTCTCGATGGCTACACCTTC

abundance: few
v_gene: TRBV5-1
j_gene: TRBJ2-1
d_gene: TRBD2
CDR3aa: CASGVPGLASEQFF
CDR3nt: TGCGCCAGCGGCGTACCGGGACTAGCTTCTGAGCAGTTCTTC

abundance: few
v_gene: TRBV29-1
j_gene: TRBJ2-5
d_gene: -
CDR3aa: CSTVERDWYQETQYF
CDR3nt: TGCAGCACCGTAGAAAGGGACTGGTACCAAGAGACCCAGTACTTC

abundance: few
v_gene: TRBV5-4
j_gene: TRBJ1-2
d_gene: -
CDR3aa: CASSPSQGSYGYTF
CDR3nt: TGTGCCAGCAGTCCTTCGCAGGGCAGCTATGGCTACACCTTC

abundance: -
v_gene: TRBV9
j_gene: TRBJ1-2
d_gene: -
CDR3aa: CASSVDRTGDYYGYTF
CDR3nt: TGTGCCAGCAGCGTAGACAGAACAGGCGATTACTATGGCTACACCTTC

abundance: few
v_gene: TRBV19
j_gene: TRBJ2-1
d_gene: -
CDR3aa: CATEKANNEQFF
CDR3nt: TGTGCCACGGAGAAGGCCAACAATGAGCAGTTCTTC

abundance: -
v_gene: TRBV27
j_gene: TRBJ2-1
d_gene: -
CDR3aa: CASSFAENNEQFF
CDR3nt: TGTGCCAGCAGTTTCGCCGAGAACAATGAGCAGTTCTTC

abundance: -
v_gene: TRBV28
j_gene: TRBJ1-2
d_gene: -
CDR3aa: CASRPRGGRGKNYGYTF
CDR3nt: TGTGCCAGCAGGCCTCGTGGGGGCAGGGGAAAGAACTATGGCTACACCTTC

abundance: many
v_gene: TRBV7-7
j_gene: TRBJ2-3
d_gene: -
CDR3aa: CASSRQSTDTQYF
CDR3nt: TGTGCTAGCAGTCGACAAAGCACAGATACGCAGTATTTT

abundance: few
v_gene: TRBV11-2
j_gene: TRBJ2-3
d_gene: TRBD2
CDR3aa: CASSLVAGGVRTDTQYF
CDR3nt: TGTGCCAGCAGCTTAGTAGCGGGAGGGGTTCGCACAGATACGCAGTATTTT

abundance: few
v_gene: TRBV23-1
j_gene: TRBJ2-7
d_gene: -
CDR3aa: CASVPGHQRHEQYF
CDR3nt: TGCGCCAGCGTACCGGGACACCAGCGCCACGAGCAGTACTTC

abundance: -
v_gene: TRBV28
j_gene: TRBJ2-1
d_gene: TRBD1
CDR3aa: CASVRQGVKDNEQFF
CDR3nt: TGTGCCAGCGTACGCCAGGGGGTGAAGGATAATGAGCAGTTCTTC

abundance: -
v_gene: TRBV27
j_gene: TRBJ2-1
d_gene: TRBD2
CDR3aa: CASSFVAGGYNEQFF
CDR3nt: TGTGCCAGCAGTTTTGTAGCGGGAGGTTACAATGAGCAGTTCTTC

abundance: few
v_gene: TRBV15
j_gene: TRBJ2-7
d_gene: TRBD2
CDR3aa: CATSSAYGLAGIHGSYEQYF
CDR3nt: TGTGCCACCAGCAGCGCCTACGGACTAGCGGGAATACACGGATCCTACGAGCAGTACTTC

abundance: -
v_gene: TRBV28
j_gene: TRBJ2-5
d_gene: TRBD2
CDR3aa: CASSLMGGKETQYF
CDR3nt: TGTGCCAGCAGTTTGATGGGAGGGAAAGAGACCCAGTACTTC

abundance: few
v_gene: TRBV6-1
j_gene: TRBJ2-7
d_gene: TRBD1
CDR3aa: CASSPGTGYEQYF
CDR3nt: TGTGCCAGCAGCCCCGGGACAGGGTACGAGCAGTACTTC

abundance: -
v_gene: TRBV21-1
j_gene: TRBJ1-3
d_gene: -
CDR3aa: CASTPKGDRGNTIYF
CDR3nt: TGTGCCAGCACCCCAAAGGGCGACAGGGGAAACACCATATATTTT

abundance: few
v_gene: TRBV20-1
j_gene: TRBJ2-3
d_gene: -
CDR3aa: CSASGSNQYF
CDR3nt: TGCAGTGCTAGCGGGAGTAATCAGTATTTT

abundance: few
v_gene: TRBV25-1
j_gene: TRBJ2-5
d_gene: -
CDR3aa: CASSESNRRETQYF
CDR3nt: TGTGCCAGCAGTGAATCTAATAGGAGAGAGACCCAGTACTTC

abundance: -
v_gene: TRBV2
j_gene: TRBJ2-7
d_gene: TRBD2
CDR3aa: CASRGLGTSGSSYEQYF
CDR3nt: TGTGCCAGCCGGGGGCTGGGGACTAGCGGATCTTCCTACGAGCAGTACTTC

abundance: -
v_gene: TRBV29-1
j_gene: TRBJ2-1
d_gene: -
CDR3aa: CSVEGGELSEQFF
CDR3nt: TGCAGCGTAGAGGGGGGGGAATTAAGTGAGCAGTTCTTC

abundance: few
v_gene: TRBV4-2
j_gene: TRBJ1-2
d_gene: TRBD1
CDR3aa: CASSQGQGLNYGYTF
CDR3nt: TGTGCCAGCAGCCAAGGACAGGGGCTTAACTATGGCTACACCTTC

abundance: -
v_gene: TRBV2
j_gene: TRBJ2-7
d_gene: TRBD2
CDR3aa: CASSLAGTSLSYEQYF
CDR3nt: TGTGCCAGCAGCCTTGCCGGGACTAGCCTTTCCTACGAGCAGTACTTC

abundance: -
v_gene: TRBV28
j_gene: TRBJ1-1
d_gene: -
CDR3aa: CASSFPTTGVTEAFF
CDR3nt: TGTGCCAGCAGTTTCCCCACAACAGGTGTCACTGAAGCTTTCTTT

abundance: -
v_gene: TRBV28
j_gene: TRBJ2-7
d_gene: -
CDR3aa: CASTRSLQPYEQYF
CDR3nt: TGTGCCAGCACGAGGAGCTTACAACCCTACGAGCAGTACTTC

abundance: -
v_gene: TRBV7-9
j_gene: TRBJ2-1
d_gene: -
CDR3aa: CASSSTHRNAYNEQFF
CDR3nt: TGTGCCAGCAGCTCAACCCACAGAAATGCCTACAATGAGCAGTTCTTC

abundance: few
v_gene: TRBV27
j_gene: TRBJ1-2
d_gene: -
CDR3aa: CASSLSWGVDGYTF
CDR3nt: TGTGCCAGCAGTTTATCATGGGGGGTGGATGGCTACACCTTC

abundance: -
v_gene: TRBV15
j_gene: TRBJ2-1
d_gene: TRBD2
CDR3aa: CATSSNRLAAYNEQFF
CDR3nt: TGTGCCACCAGCAGCAACCGACTAGCGGCCTACAATGAGCAGTTCTTC

abundance: -
v_gene: TRBV6-1
j_gene: TRBJ1-1
d_gene: -
CDR3aa: CASIEGRAAHEAFF
CDR3nt: TGTGCCAGCATTGAGGGGAGGGCGGCCCATGAAGCTTTCTTT

abundance: once
v_gene: TRBV16
j_gene: TRBJ2-7
d_gene: -
CDR3aa: CASSDERQEITYEQYF
CDR3nt: TGTGCCAGCAGCGACGAGAGACAGGAGATCACCTACGAGCAGTACTTC

abundance: few
v_gene: TRBV6-4
j_gene: TRBJ1-5
d_gene: -
CDR3aa: CASSDSEGNQPQHF
CDR3nt: TGTGCCAGCAGTGACTCGGAGGGTAATCAGCCCCAGCATTTT

abundance: -
v_gene: TRBV11-3
j_gene: TRBJ2-5
d_gene: -
CDR3aa: CASSSLVETQYF
CDR3nt: TGTGCCAGCAGTTCCCTAGTCGAGACCCAGTACTTC

abundance: -
v_gene: TRBV30
j_gene: TRBJ1-1
d_gene: TRBD1
CDR3aa: CAWSRGQGLVFDTEAFF
CDR3nt: TGTGCCTGGAGTAGGGGACAGGGCTTGGTGTTCGACACTGAAGCTTTCTTT

abundance: -
v_gene: TRBV5-1
j_gene: TRBJ2-5
d_gene: -
CDR3aa: CASSFPGQETQYF
CDR3nt: TGCGCCAGCAGCTTCCCGGGCCAAGAGACCCAGTACTTC

abundance: few
v_gene: TRBV6-1
j_gene: TRBJ2-7
d_gene: TRBD1
CDR3aa: CASTYTRGNEQYF
CDR3nt: TGTGCCAGCACTTATACCAGGGGGAACGAGCAGTACTTC

abundance: -
v_gene: TRBV6-5
j_gene: TRBJ2-5
d_gene: -
CDR3aa: CASSRLVGQETQYF
CDR3nt: TGTGCCAGCAGCCGACTAGTAGGGCAAGAGACCCAGTACTTC

abundance: few
v_gene: TRBV5-1
j_gene: TRBJ2-7
d_gene: TRBD2
CDR3aa: CASREASGYSYEQYF
CDR3nt: TGCGCCAGCAGGGAAGCTAGCGGCTACTCCTACGAGCAGTACTTC

abundance: few
v_gene: TRBV28
j_gene: TRBJ2-3
d_gene: TRBD2
CDR3aa: CASSLGREENTDTQYF
CDR3nt: TGTGCCAGCAGTTTGGGGCGGGAGGAAAACACAGATACGCAGTATTTT